This T cell receptor (beta chain) originates from a study of CD4+ T cells in melanoma. Points from the study as a whole: CD8+ T cell, macrophage and B cell function reportedly correlated with neoantigen-specific CD4+ T cells. Diverse differentiation states were reported for melanoma neoantigen-specific CD4+ T cells.

This clone was seen more than once but under ten times. The antigen is unknown. TCRdb's copy holds only in-frame clones and misses some; the assay was immunoSEQ multiplex PCR. This sample has 15,000 to 20,000 clones, with 70% to 80% found just once. Deletions cut 0 bases from V and 11 bases from J, with 16 bases between. The CDR3 extends over 14 amino acids. Looked up from germline, CDR1 is MGHRA and CDR2 is YSYEKL. The sequence came from a human donor with melanoma. The sequenced sample consisted of cells from a culture (not recorded whether cultured in vitro). The rearrangement joins TRBV4-1 to TRBJ1-1; D not resolved. The CDR3 region has the DNA TGCGCCAGCAGCCAAGATTGGACGGAGGTGCGCGCTTTCTTT. This gives the protein CASSQDWTEVRAFF.